Detailed here is one TCR beta chain. The CDR3 is 15 residues long. Germline CDR1 SGHTA, CDR2 FQGTGA. V was clipped by 2 bases and J by 2 bases; unmatched bases: 2. This entry comes from a study of technical replicates of blood from several donors. Here immunoSEQ multiplex PCR was the method, and the copy in TCRdb shows in-frame clones only, minus some. This sample has about 8,700 clones, with about nine tenths found just once. The sample taken for sequencing was PBMCs. The rearrangement joins TRBV7-3 to TRBJ2-1; 8 nucleotides align to TRBD2. This TCR was recovered from a human donor in good health. In nucleotides, the CDR3 is TGTGCCAGCAGCTTATCAGCGGGAGCCTACAATGAGCAGTTCTTC. Its protein is CASSLSAGAYNEQFF.